This is a list of T cell receptor beta chains from one sample in a study of blood T cell repertoires in COVID-19. The method was immunoSEQ multiplex PCR; TCRdb's version includes in-frame clones alone and lacks a portion of them. The sample holds about 220,000 clones; 90% are singletons and the top ten take more than 12%. The specimen sequenced was PBMCs or T cells enriched from blood (not recorded which). The receptors derive from a man aged 25 to 40 who had been exposed to COVID-19. Both conserved end residues are part of each CDR3. A D gene is named only where the DNA matches it firmly. Expanded clones get a size class; other rows say once, few or many, or leave the size out.

clone_size: -; v_call: TRBV6-1; d_call: -; j_call: TRBJ2-7; cdr3_aa: CASSEGRIYSYEQYF; cdr3_nt: TGTGCCAGCAGTGAAGGGCGGATTTACTCCTACGAGCAGTACTTC
clone_size: -; v_call: TRBV11-3; d_call: TRBD1; j_call: TRBJ1-1; cdr3_aa: CASSLGNAGQGEAFF; cdr3_nt: TGTGCCAGCAGCTTAGGCAATGCGGGACAGGGGGAAGCTTTCTTT
clone_size: -; v_call: TRBV15; d_call: TRBD1; j_call: TRBJ1-2; cdr3_aa: CATRPEAQGYGYTF; cdr3_nt: TGTGCCACCAGGCCCGAGGCACAGGGGTATGGCTACACCTTC
clone_size: -; v_call: TRBV2; d_call: TRBD1; j_call: TRBJ2-5; cdr3_aa: CASQVRGAGGETQYF; cdr3_nt: TGTGCCAGCCAGGTCCGGGGCGCAGGGGGAGAGACCCAGTACTTC
clone_size: -; v_call: TRBV7-2; d_call: -; j_call: TRBJ2-2; cdr3_aa: CASRAGSTGELFF; cdr3_nt: TGTGCCAGCAGAGCCGGGAGCACCGGGGAGCTGTTTTTT
clone_size: -; v_call: TRBV24-1; d_call: TRBD1; j_call: TRBJ1-1; cdr3_aa: CATSDRTGTAFF; cdr3_nt: TGTGCCACCAGTGATCGGACAGGGACAGCTTTCTTT
clone_size: -; v_call: TRBV5-4; d_call: -; j_call: TRBJ2-3; cdr3_aa: CAIPIALDKPTDTQYF; cdr3_nt: TGTGCCATCCCTATAGCTCTCGATAAACCCACAGATACGCAGTATTTT
clone_size: -; v_call: TRBV5-1; d_call: TRBD1; j_call: TRBJ1-5; cdr3_aa: CASRPSPGGSGIQPQHF; cdr3_nt: TGCGCCAGCCGCCCATCCCCAGGGGGCTCTGGGATTCAGCCCCAGCATTTT
clone_size: once; v_call: TRBV5-6; d_call: TRBD2; j_call: TRBJ2-7; cdr3_aa: CASSFLSGGFYEQYF; cdr3_nt: TGTGCCAGCAGCTTTCTCAGCGGGGGTTTCTACGAGCAGTACTTC
clone_size: -; v_call: TRBV4-1; d_call: -; j_call: TRBJ1-1; cdr3_aa: CASRHAGRLNTEAFF; cdr3_nt: TGCGCCAGCAGGCATGCGGGGCGGCTGAACACTGAAGCTTTCTTT
clone_size: -; v_call: TRBV7-9; d_call: TRBD1; j_call: TRBJ1-4; cdr3_aa: CASSRTGGREKLFF; cdr3_nt: TGTGCCAGCAGCAGGACAGGGGGCCGGGAAAAACTGTTTTTT
clone_size: few; v_call: TRBV23-1; d_call: -; j_call: TRBJ1-1; cdr3_aa: CASSLVDSSYTEAFF; cdr3_nt: TGCGCCAGCAGCCTTGTTGATAGCTCGTACACTGAAGCTTTCTTT
clone_size: -; v_call: TRBV19; d_call: -; j_call: TRBJ2-3; cdr3_aa: CASNQQGAGDTQYF; cdr3_nt: TGTGCCAGTAACCAACAGGGAGCCGGAGATACGCAGTATTTT
clone_size: -; v_call: TRBV4-2; d_call: -; j_call: TRBJ2-5; cdr3_aa: CASSQTREETQYF; cdr3_nt: TGTGCCAGCAGCCAGACTAGGGAAGAGACCCAGTACTTC
clone_size: -; v_call: TRBV5-5; d_call: -; j_call: TRBJ2-3; cdr3_aa: CASSLDPGGLDTQYF; cdr3_nt: TGTGCCAGCAGCTTGGATCCGGGGGGCCTAGATACGCAGTATTTT
clone_size: -; v_call: TRBV7-2; d_call: -; j_call: TRBJ1-4; cdr3_aa: CASSLVGGEGGKLFF; cdr3_nt: TGTGCCAGCAGCTTAGTGGGGGGTGAGGGAGGAAAACTGTTTTTT
clone_size: -; v_call: TRBV6-5; d_call: TRBD1; j_call: TRBJ1-1; cdr3_aa: CASSRLQGETEAFF; cdr3_nt: TGTGCCAGCAGCCGACTACAGGGGGAGACTGAAGCTTTCTTT
clone_size: -; v_call: TRBV5-1; d_call: -; j_call: TRBJ2-3; cdr3_aa: CASSSKPGADTQYF; cdr3_nt: TGCGCCAGCAGTTCAAAACCAGGGGCAGATACGCAGTATTTT
clone_size: -; v_call: TRBV27; d_call: TRBD2; j_call: TRBJ2-1; cdr3_aa: CASSTRAGASYNEQFF; cdr3_nt: TGTGCCAGCAGTACTCGAGCGGGGGCCTCCTACAATGAGCAGTTCTTC
clone_size: -; v_call: TRBV19; d_call: TRBD1; j_call: TRBJ1-5; cdr3_aa: CASSRGQVNQPQHF; cdr3_nt: TGTGCCAGTAGTAGGGGACAGGTGAATCAGCCCCAGCATTTT
clone_size: -; v_call: TRBV5-1; d_call: TRBD2; j_call: TRBJ2-7; cdr3_aa: CASRARGLASEQYF; cdr3_nt: TGCGCCAGCCGGGCCCGCGGACTAGCGTCCGAGCAGTACTTC
clone_size: -; v_call: TRBV6-5; d_call: TRBD2; j_call: TRBJ2-1; cdr3_aa: CASKQPGLANEQFF; cdr3_nt: TGTGCCAGCAAGCAACCGGGACTAGCAAATGAGCAGTTCTTC